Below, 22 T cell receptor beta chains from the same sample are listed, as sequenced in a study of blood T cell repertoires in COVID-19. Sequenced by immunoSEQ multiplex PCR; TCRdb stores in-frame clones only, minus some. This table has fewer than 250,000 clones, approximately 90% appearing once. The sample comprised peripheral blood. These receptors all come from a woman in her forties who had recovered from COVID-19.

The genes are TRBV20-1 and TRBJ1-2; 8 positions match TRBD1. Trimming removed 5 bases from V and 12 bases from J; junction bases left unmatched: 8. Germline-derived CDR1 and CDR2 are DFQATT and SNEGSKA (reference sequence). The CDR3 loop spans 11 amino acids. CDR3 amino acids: CSAQGAYGDTF. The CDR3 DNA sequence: TGCAGTGCTCAGGGGGCTTATGGAGACACCTTC.

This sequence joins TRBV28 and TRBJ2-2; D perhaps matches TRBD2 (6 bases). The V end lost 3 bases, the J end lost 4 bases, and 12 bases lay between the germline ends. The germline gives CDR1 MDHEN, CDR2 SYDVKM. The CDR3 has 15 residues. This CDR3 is CASSFISGFTGELFF. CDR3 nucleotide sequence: TGTGCCAGCAGTTTTATTAGCGGATTCACCGGGGAGCTGTTTTTT.

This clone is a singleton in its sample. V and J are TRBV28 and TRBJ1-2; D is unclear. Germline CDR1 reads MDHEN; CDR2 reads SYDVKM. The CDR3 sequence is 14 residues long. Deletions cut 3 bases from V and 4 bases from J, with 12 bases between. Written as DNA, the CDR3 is TGTGCCAGCAGTTTTACCCCTGCGGCCTATGGCTACACCTTC. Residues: CASSFTPAAYGYTF.

CDR3 residues: CASSTSTGELFF. CDR3 bases: TGTGCCAGCAGTACTAGCACCGGGGAGCTGTTTTTT. The chain uses TRBV12-3 or TRBV12-4 and TRBJ2-2; a weak D match, TRBD2 (5 bases). Trimming pared 5 bases from V and 4 bases from J, leaving 5 bases between. The CDR3 spans 12 residues.

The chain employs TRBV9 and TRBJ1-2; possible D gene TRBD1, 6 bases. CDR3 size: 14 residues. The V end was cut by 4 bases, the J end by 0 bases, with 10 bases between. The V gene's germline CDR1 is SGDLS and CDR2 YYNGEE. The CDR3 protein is CASSIGQSNYGYTF. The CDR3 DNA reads TGTGCCAGCAGCATCGGACAGTCTAACTATGGCTACACCTTC. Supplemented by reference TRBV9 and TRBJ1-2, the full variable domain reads DSGVTQTPKHLITATGQRVTLRCSPRSGDLSVYWYQQSLDQGLQFLIQYYNGEERAKGNILERFSAQQFPDLHSELNLSSLELGDSALYFCASSIGQSNYGYTFGSGTRLTVV.

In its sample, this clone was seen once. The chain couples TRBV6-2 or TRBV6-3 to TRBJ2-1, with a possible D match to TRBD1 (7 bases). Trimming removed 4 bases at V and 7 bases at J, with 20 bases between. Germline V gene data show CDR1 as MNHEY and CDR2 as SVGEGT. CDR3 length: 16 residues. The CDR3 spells CASSSGGTDRVNEQFF. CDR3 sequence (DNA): TGTGCCAGCAGTTCCGGCGGGACTGACAGGGTAAATGAGCAGTTCTTC.

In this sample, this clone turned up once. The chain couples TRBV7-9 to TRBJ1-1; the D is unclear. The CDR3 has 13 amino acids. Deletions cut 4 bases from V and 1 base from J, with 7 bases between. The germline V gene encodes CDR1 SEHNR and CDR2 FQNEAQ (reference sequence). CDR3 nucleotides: TGTGCCAGCAGCTCCCGACAGAACACTGAAGCTTTCTTT. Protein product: CASSSRQNTEAFF.

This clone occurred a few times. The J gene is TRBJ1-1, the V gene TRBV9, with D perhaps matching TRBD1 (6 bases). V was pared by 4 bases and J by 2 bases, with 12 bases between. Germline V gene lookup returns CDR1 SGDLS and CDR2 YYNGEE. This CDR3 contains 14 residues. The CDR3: CASSPEGVNTEAFF. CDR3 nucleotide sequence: TGTGCCAGCAGCCCCGAGGGGGTCAACACTGAAGCTTTCTTT. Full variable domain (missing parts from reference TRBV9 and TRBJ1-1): DSGVTQTPKHLITATGQRVTLRCSPRSGDLSVYWYQQSLDQGLQFLIQYYNGEERAKGNILERFSAQQFPDLHSELNLSSLELGDSALYFCASSPEGVNTEAFFGQGTRLTVV.

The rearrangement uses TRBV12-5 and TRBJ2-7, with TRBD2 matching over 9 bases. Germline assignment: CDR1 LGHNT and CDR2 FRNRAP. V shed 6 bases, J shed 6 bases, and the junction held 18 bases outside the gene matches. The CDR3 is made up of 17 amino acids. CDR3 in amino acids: CASGNGAGGPRVGEQYF. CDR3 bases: TGTGCTAGTGGAAACGGGGCGGGAGGGCCTCGCGTCGGCGAGCAGTACTTC.

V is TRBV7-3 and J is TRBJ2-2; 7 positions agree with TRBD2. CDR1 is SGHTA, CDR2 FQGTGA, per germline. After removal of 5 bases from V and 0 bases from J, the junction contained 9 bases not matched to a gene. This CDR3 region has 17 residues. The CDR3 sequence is CASSPGGRRANTGELFF. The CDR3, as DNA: TGTGCCAGCAGCCCGGGGGGAAGACGAGCGAACACCGGGGAGCTGTTTTTT.

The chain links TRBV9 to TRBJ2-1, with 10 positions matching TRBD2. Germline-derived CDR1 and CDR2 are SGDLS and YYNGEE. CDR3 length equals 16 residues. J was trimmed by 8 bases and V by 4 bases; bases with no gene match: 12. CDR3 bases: TGTGCCAGCAGCCCAACGACTAGCGGGCTAGTCCATGAGCAGTTCTTC. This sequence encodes CASSPTTSGLVHEQFF.

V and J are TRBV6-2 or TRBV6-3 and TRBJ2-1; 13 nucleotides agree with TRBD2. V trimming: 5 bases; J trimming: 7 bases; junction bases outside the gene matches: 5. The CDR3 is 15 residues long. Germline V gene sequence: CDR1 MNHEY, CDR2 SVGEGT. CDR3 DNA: TGTGCCAGCAGTCGACTAGCGGGAGGAATGAATGAGCAGTTCTTC. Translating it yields CASSRLAGGMNEQFF.

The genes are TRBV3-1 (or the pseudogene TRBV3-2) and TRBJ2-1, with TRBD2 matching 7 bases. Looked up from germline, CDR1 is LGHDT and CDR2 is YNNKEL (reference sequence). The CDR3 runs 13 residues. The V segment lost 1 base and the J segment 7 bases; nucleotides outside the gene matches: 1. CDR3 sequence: CASSQAAGNEQFF. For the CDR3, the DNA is TGTGCCAGCAGCCAAGCAGCGGGAAATGAGCAGTTCTTC.

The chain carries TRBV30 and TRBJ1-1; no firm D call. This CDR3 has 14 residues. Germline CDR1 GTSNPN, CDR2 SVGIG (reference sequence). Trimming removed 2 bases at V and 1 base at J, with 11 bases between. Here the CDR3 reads CAWSLGLSNTEAFF. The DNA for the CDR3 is TGTGCCTGGAGTCTTGGACTCTCGAACACTGAAGCTTTCTTT.

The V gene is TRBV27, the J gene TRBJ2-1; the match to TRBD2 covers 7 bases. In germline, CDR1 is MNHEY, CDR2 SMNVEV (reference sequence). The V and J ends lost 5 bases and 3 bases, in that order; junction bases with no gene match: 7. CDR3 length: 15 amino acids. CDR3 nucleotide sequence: TGTGCCAGCAGTACTCGCGGGACTATCTACAATGAGCAGTTCTTC. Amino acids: CASSTRGTIYNEQFF.

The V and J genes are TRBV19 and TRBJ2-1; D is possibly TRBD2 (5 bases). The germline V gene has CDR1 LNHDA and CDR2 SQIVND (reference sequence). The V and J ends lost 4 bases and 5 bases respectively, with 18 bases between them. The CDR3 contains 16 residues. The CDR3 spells CASSRGGFEGDNEQFF. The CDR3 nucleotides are TGTGCCAGTAGTAGAGGTGGGTTTGAGGGTGACAATGAGCAGTTCTTC.

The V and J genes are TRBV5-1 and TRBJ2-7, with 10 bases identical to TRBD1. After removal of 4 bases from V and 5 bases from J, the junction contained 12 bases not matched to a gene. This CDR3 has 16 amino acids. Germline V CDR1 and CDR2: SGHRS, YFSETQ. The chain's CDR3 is CASSATKGQGTHEQYF. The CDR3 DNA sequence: TGCGCCAGCAGCGCCACTAAGGGACAGGGGACACACGAGCAGTACTTC.

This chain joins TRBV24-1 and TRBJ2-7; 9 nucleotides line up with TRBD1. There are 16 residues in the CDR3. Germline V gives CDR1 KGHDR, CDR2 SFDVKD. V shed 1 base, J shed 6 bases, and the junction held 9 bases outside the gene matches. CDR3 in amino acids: CATSDFGGTGRTEQYF. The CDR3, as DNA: TGTGCCACCAGTGATTTCGGCGGGACAGGGAGGACCGAGCAGTACTTC.

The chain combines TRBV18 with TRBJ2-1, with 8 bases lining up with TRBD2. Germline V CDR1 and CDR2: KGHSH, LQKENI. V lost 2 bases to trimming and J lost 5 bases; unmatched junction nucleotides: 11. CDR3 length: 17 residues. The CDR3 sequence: CASSPTVFQRENNEQFF. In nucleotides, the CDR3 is TGTGCCAGCTCACCAACAGTTTTTCAGCGGGAGAACAATGAGCAGTTCTTC.

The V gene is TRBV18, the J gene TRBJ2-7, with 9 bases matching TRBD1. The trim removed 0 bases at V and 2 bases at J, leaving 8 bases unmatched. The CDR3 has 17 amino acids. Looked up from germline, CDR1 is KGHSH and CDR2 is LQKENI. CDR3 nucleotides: TGTGCCAGCTCACCACCCGGACAGGGGATCACAGCCTACGAGCAGTACTTC. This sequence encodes CASSPPGQGITAYEQYF.

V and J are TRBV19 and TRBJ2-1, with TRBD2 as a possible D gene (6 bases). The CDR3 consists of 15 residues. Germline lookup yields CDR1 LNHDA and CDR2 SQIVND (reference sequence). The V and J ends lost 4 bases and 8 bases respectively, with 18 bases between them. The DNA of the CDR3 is TGTGCCAGTAGTAAGTTGGTGGGAGGTGGCGATGAGCAGTTCTTC. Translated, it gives CASSKLVGGGDEQFF.

This CDR3 is CASSLRAQQDYTF. DNA of the CDR3: TGTGCCAGCAGCTTAAGGGCTCAGCAAGACTACACCTTC. This chain joins TRBV7-3 and TRBJ1-2; unclear D gene. The CDR3 is made up of 13 amino acids. V gave up 1 base and J gave up 10 bases, with 13 bases separating them. CDR1 SGHTA and CDR2 FQGTGA come from the germline V gene.